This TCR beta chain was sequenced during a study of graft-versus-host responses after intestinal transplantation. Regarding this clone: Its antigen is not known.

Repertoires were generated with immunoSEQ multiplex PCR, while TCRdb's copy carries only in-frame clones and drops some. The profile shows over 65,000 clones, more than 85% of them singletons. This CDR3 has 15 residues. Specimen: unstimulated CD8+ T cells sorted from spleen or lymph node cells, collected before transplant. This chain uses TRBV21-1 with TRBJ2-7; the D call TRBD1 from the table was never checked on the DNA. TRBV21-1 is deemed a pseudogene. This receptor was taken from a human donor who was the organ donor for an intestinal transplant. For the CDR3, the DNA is TGTGCCAGCAGCAAATCCCTGGGCGACAGCTACGAGCAGTACTTC. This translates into CASSKSLGDSYEQYF.